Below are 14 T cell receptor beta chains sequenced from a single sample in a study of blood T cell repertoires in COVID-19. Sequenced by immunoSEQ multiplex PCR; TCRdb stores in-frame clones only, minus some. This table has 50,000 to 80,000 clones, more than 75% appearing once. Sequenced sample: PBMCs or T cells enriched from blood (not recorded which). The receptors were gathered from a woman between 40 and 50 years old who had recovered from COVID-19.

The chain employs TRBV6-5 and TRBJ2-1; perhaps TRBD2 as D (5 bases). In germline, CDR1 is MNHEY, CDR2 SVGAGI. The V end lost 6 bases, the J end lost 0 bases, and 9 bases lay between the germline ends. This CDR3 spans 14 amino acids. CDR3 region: CASRRRSSYNEQFF. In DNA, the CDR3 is TGTGCCAGCAGGAGGAGGTCCTCCTACAATGAGCAGTTCTTC.

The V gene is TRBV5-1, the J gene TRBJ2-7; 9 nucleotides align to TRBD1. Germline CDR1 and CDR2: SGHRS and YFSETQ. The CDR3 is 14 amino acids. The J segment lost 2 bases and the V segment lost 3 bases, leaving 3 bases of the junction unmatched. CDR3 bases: TGCGCCAGCAGCTCCGGACAGGGGACCTACGAGCAGTACTTC. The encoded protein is CASSSGQGTYEQYF.

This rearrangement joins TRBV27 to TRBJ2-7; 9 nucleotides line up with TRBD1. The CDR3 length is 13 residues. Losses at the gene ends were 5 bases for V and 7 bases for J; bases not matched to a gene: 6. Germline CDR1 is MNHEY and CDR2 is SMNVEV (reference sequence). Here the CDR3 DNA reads TGTGCCAGCAGTCGGGACAGGGTGGAAGAGCAGTACTTC. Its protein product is CASSRDRVEEQYF.

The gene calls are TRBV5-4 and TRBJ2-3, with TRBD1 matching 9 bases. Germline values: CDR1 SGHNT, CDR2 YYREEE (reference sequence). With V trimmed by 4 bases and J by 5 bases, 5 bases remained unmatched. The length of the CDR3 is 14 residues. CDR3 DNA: TGTGCCAGCAGCCCACAGGGGGCAGTAGATACGCAGTATTTT. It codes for CASSPQGAVDTQYF.

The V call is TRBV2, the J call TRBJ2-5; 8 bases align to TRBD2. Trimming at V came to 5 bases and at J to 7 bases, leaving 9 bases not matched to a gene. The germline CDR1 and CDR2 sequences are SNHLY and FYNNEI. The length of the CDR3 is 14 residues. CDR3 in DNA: TGTGCCAGCAGTAAAGGGCGGGGGGCTCCGACCCAGTACTTC. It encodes CASSKGRGAPTQYF. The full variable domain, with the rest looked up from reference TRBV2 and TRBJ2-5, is EPEVTQTPSHQVTQMGQEVILRCVPISNHLYFYWYRQILGQKVEFLVSFYNNEISEKSEIFDDQFSVERPDGSNFTLKIRSTKLEDSAMYFCASSKGRGAPTQYFGPGTRLLVL.

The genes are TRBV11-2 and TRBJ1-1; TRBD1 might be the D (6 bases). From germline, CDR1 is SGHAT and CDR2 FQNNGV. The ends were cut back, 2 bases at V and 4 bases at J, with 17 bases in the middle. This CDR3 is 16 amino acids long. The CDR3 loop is CASSLFLGQGSTEAFF. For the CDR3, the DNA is TGTGCCAGCAGCTTATTTTTGGGGCAGGGGAGCACTGAAGCTTTCTTT.

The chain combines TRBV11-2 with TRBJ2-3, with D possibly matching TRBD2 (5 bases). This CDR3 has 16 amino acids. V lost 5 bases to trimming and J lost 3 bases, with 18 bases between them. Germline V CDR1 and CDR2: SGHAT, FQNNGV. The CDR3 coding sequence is TGTGCCAGCAGCGAAAACCAACCGGGGTCGACAGATACGCAGTATTTT. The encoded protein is CASSENQPGSTDTQYF.

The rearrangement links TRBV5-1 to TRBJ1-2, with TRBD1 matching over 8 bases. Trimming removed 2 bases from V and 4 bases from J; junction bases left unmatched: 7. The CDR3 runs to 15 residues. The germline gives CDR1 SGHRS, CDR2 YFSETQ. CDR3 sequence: CASSFRTGNPYGYTF. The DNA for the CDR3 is TGCGCCAGCAGCTTTCGGACAGGGAACCCCTATGGCTACACCTTC.

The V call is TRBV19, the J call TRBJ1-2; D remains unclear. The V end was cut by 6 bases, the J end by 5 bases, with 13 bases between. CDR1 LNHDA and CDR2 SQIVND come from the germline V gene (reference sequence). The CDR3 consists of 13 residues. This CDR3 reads CASRVPGGYGYTF. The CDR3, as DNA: TGTGCCAGTAGGGTACCCGGAGGGTATGGCTACACCTTC.

This CDR3 is CASSQDRLVSGGETGELFF. CDR3 sequence (DNA): TGTGCCAGCAGCCAAGATAGACTAGTCTCGGGCGGGGAGACCGGGGAGCTGTTTTTT. The rearrangement joins TRBV14 to TRBJ2-2, with a weak D call TRBD2 (6 bases). The ends were cut back, 0 bases at V and 5 bases at J, with 22 bases in the middle. The CDR3 consists of 19 residues. Germline V CDR1 and CDR2: SGHDN, FVKESK.

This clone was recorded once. The CDR3 sequence is CASSVRQGRQGELFF. The DNA for the CDR3 is TGTGCCAGCAGCGTGCGACAGGGGAGACAAGGGGAGCTGTTTTTT. The chain is built from TRBV5-6 and TRBJ2-2; 8 positions agree with TRBD1. From germline, CDR1 is SGHDT and CDR2 YYEEEE. V dropped 4 bases and J dropped 8; count of bases not matched to a gene: 10. This CDR3 contains 15 residues.

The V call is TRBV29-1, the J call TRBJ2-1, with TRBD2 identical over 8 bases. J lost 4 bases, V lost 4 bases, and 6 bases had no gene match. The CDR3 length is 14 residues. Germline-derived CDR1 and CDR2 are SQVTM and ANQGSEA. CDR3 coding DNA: TGCAGCGTTGGGATGGTAGCGGGATACAATGAGCAGTTCTTC. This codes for CSVGMVAGYNEQFF.

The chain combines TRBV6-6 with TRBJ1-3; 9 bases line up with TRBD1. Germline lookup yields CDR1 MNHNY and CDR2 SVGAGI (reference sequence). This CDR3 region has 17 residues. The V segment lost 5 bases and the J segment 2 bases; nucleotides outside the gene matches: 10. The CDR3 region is CASSPSPGTGTGNTIYF. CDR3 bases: TGTGCCAGCAGTCCTAGTCCCGGGACAGGGACTGGAAACACCATATATTTT.

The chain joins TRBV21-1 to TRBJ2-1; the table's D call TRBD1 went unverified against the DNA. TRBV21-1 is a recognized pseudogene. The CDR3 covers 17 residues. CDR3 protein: CASSKALQGYSYNEQFF. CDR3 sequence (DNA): TGTGCCAGCAGCAAAGCGCTTCAGGGATACTCCTACAATGAGCAGTTCTTC.